This is a list of T cell receptor beta chains from one sample in a study of blood T cell repertoires in COVID-19. The data were produced by immunoSEQ multiplex PCR, yet TCRdb's version contains in-frame clones alone and is incomplete. The data contain hundreds of thousands of clones, nearly 90% of them seen just once; the ten biggest clones take up approximately 0.8%. The specimen sequenced was peripheral blood. These receptors were taken from a woman between 25 and 40 years old with acute or convalescent COVID-19. Each CDR3 is given with its conserved first and last residue. Fields, in order: V gene, J gene, D gene, clone size, CDR3 protein, CDR3 DNA. A D gene is named only where the DNA matches it firmly. Expanded clones get a size class; other rows say once, few or many, or leave the size out.

>TRBV7-9|TRBJ1-1|.|.
CASSLEAGPKVF
TGTGCCAGCAGCTTAGAAGCGGGGCCCAAGGTCTTT
>TRBV4-3|TRBJ1-5|.|.
CASSQNAGYSNQPQHF
TGCGCCAGCAGCCAGAATGCCGGGTATAGCAATCAGCCCCAGCATTTT
>TRBV10-2|TRBJ2-5|.|.
CASRDTTQATQYF
TGCGCCAGCAGGGACACCACACAAGCGACCCAGTACTTC
>TRBV5-1|TRBJ1-1|.|.
CASRSEVNTEAFF
TGCGCCAGCAGAAGCGAAGTGAACACTGAAGCTTTCTTT
>TRBV11-3|TRBJ2-7|.|.
CASSLRGDSYEQYF
TGTGCCAGCAGCTTAAGGGGCGACTCCTACGAGCAGTACTTC
>TRBV6-5|TRBJ1-4|.|.
CASSRTATNEKLFF
TGTGCCAGCTCACGGACAGCAACTAATGAAAAACTGTTTTTT
>TRBV7-9|TRBJ1-1|.|once
CASSLKGRGGTEAFF
TGTGCCAGCAGCTTAAAGGGCCGGGGGGGAACTGAAGCTTTCTTT
>TRBV19|TRBJ1-5|.|.
CASSIDRPTRQPQHF
TGTGCCAGTAGTATAGATAGACCGACTCGACAGCCCCAGCATTTT
>TRBV11-3|TRBJ2-3|.|.
CASRPRDKPLSTNTQYF
TGTGCCAGCAGACCACGCGACAAACCCCTAAGCACAAATACGCAGTATTTT
>TRBV5-1|TRBJ2-6|.|few
CASSLELSGANVLTF
TGCGCCAGCAGCTTGGAACTGTCCGGGGCCAACGTCCTGACTTTC
>TRBV30|TRBJ2-4|.|.
CAWSDGGSSKNIQYF
TGTGCCTGGAGTGACGGCGGGTCCTCCAAAAACATTCAGTACTTC
>TRBV6-1|TRBJ2-1|.|.
CASSEAAGLPQFF
TGTGCCAGCAGTGAAGCAGCTGGACTTCCGCAGTTCTTC
>TRBV5-1|TRBJ1-3|.|.
CASSLDISSGNTIYF
TGCGCCAGCAGCTTGGACATCAGCTCTGGAAACACCATATATTTT
>TRBV30|TRBJ2-1|.|.
CAWGQAFYNEQFF
TGTGCCTGGGGACAAGCATTCTACAATGAGCAGTTCTTC
>TRBV6-6|TRBJ1-3|TRBD1|.
CASSTGQASSGNTIYF
TGTGCCAGCAGTACCGGACAGGCAAGCTCTGGAAACACCATATATTTT
>TRBV30|TRBJ1-1|.|.
CAWSEAGLNTEAFF
TGTGCCTGGAGTGAGGCAGGTTTGAACACTGAAGCTTTCTTT
>TRBV27|TRBJ2-3|TRBD2|.
CASSPRLAGDIDTQYF
TGTGCCAGCAGTCCTCGACTAGCGGGAGATATAGATACGCAGTATTTT
>TRBV11-3|TRBJ2-7|TRBD2|.
CASSRTSYEQYF
TGTGCCAGCAGCCGGACTAGCTACGAGCAGTACTTC
>TRBV29-1|TRBJ2-3|TRBD2|.
CSVIIAGDTQYF
TGCAGCGTGATTATAGCGGGAGATACGCAGTATTTT
>TRBV9|TRBJ2-1|TRBD2|.
CASSVSSGSESEQFF
TGTGCCAGCAGCGTATCTAGCGGGAGTGAAAGCGAGCAGTTCTTC
>TRBV7-8|TRBJ1-5|TRBD1|.
CASSDGQGPGQPQHF
TGTGCCAGCAGCGATGGACAGGGACCTGGTCAGCCCCAGCATTTT
>TRBV5-1|TRBJ2-3|TRBD1|once
CASSLMDRGRTDTQYF
TGCGCCAGCAGCTTAATGGACAGGGGCCGCACAGATACGCAGTATTTT
>TRBV19|TRBJ2-7|TRBD1|.
CATSGQVPYEQYF
TGTGCCACATCGGGACAGGTTCCCTACGAGCAGTACTTC
>TRBV19|TRBJ2-5|TRBD1|once
CASRKKGAAETQYF
TGTGCCAGTAGAAAAAAGGGGGCGGCGGAGACCCAGTACTTC
>TRBV10-1|TRBJ2-3|TRBD2|.
CASSALAGPTDTQYF
TGCGCCAGCAGTGCGCTAGCGGGACCGACAGATACGCAGTATTTT
>TRBV27|TRBJ2-2|TRBD2|.
CASSSYSGSTGELFF
TGTGCCAGCAGTTCCTATAGCGGGAGCACCGGGGAGCTGTTTTTT
>TRBV11-2|TRBJ1-5|.|few
CASSLESLYQPQHF
TGTGCCAGCAGCTTAGAATCCTTATATCAGCCCCAGCATTTT
>TRBV30|TRBJ1-2|TRBD1|.
CAWSVSTIRRTGGNRGYTF
TGTGCCTGGAGTGTGTCCACCATACGGCGGACAGGGGGCAATCGTGGCTACACCTTC
>TRBV18|TRBJ2-1|TRBD1|.
CASSPPTGGGRESGEAGDHEQFF
TGTGCCAGCTCACCACCGACAGGGGGCGGGCGGGAGTCCGGTGAAGCGGGGGACCATGAGCAGTTCTTC
>TRBV25-1|TRBJ2-7|TRBD2|few
CATGLAGGVGYEQYF
TGTGCCACCGGACTAGCGGGAGGTGTCGGCTACGAGCAGTACTTC
>TRBV5-4|TRBJ2-7|TRBD2|.
CASSPGLAGDEQYF
TGTGCCAGCAGCCCGGGACTAGCGGGAGACGAGCAGTACTTC